This is a list of T cell receptor beta chains from one sample in a study of patients and donors after allogeneic stem cell transplantation. MiXCR was run by TCRdb on the RT-PCR reads, yielding one entry per CDR3 protein. There are some 30,000 distinct CDR3 sequences in the sample; around 33% occur only once, and more than 65% lies in the top ten. Sample: blood, either unsorted or a sorted T cell fraction (not recorded which). These receptors were obtained from a human donor who was either an allogeneic HSCT recipient or a stem cell or donor lymphocyte infusion donor (not recorded which). It is not recorded whose cells these are; they may come from a transplant donor. Each CDR3 is given with its conserved first and last residue. D genes are given only for firm matches. Clone size is shown for a subset of rows, as once, few, many or a class of expanded clone.

TRBD2	few	16	TRBJ2-3	TRBV20-1	TGCAGTGCTACCACACTCCAGGCAGGGAGGGCAGATACGCAGTATTTT	CSATTLQAGRADTQYF
TRBD1	NA	17	TRBJ2-1	TRBV24-1	TGTGCCACCAGTGACCTGGGGGGACAGGGGGCCTACAATGAGCAGTTCTTC	CATSDLGGQGAYNEQFF
TRBD1	NA	13	TRBJ1-1	TRBV20-1	TGCAGTGCCTCAGGGGGACCTGCCACTGAAGCTTTCTTT	CSASGGPATEAFF
TRBD2	few	13	TRBJ2-3	TRBV12-3/TRBV12-4	TGTGCCAGCAGCGGACTAGCCTCAGATACGCAGTATTTT	CASSGLASDTQYF
NA	NA	13	TRBJ1-1	TRBV7-3	TGTGCCAGCAGCTTAAACAGACACACTGAAGCTTTCTTT	CASSLNRHTEAFF
TRBD1	NA	11	TRBJ2-3	TRBV5-5	TGTGCCAGCAGCCTAGGGGGCACGCAGTATTTT	CASSLGGTQYF
NA	NA	13	TRBJ2-7	TRBV4-3	TGCGCCACCTCGAGGGGGGTCGAGGCCGAGCAGTACTTC	CATSRGVEAEQYF
TRBD2	once	13	TRBJ2-5	TRBV7-3	TGTGCCAGCAGCTACGGACTAGGCGAGACCCAGTACTTC	CASSYGLGETQYF
TRBD1	few	11	TRBJ1-1	TRBV20-1	TGCAGTGCTAGACAGGGGGCTGAAGCTTTCTTT	CSARQGAEAFF
TRBD1	many	16	TRBJ1-3	TRBV7-2	TGTGCCAGCAGCTTAGCCGGGACAGGGGCTGGAAACACCATATATTTT	CASSLAGTGAGNTIYF
TRBD1	few	14	TRBJ1-2	TRBV6-4	TGTGCCAGCAGTGACTCGGGACAGGGTCATGGCTACACCTTC	CASSDSGQGHGYTF
NA	NA	15	TRBJ1-2	TRBV7-9	TGTGCCAGCAGCTCCCCAGCAGATAGCGGGAATGGCTACACCTTC	CASSSPADSGNGYTF
NA	many	14	TRBJ1-6	TRBV10-3	TGTGCCACCGCGACACGGACGTGGAATTCACCCCTCCACTTT	CATATRTWNSPLHF
NA	few	16	TRBJ1-1	TRBV7-2	TGTGCCAGCAGCTTGGGGTACCGGGCTACCGGGACTGAAGCTTTCTTT	CASSLGYRATGTEAFF
NA	NA	16	TRBJ2-3	TRBV7-6	TGTGCCAGCAGCTTATTCCTCCGATGGGGCACAGATACGCAGTATTTT	CASSLFLRWGTDTQYF
NA	NA	14	TRBJ2-7	TRBV4-2	TGTGCCAGCAGCCAAGAAAGGGTAGCCTACGAGCAGTACTTC	CASSQERVAYEQYF
NA	NA	15	TRBJ1-5	TRBV5-1	TGCGCCAGCAGCCTAGGGACTGGAGACGATCAGCCCCAGCATTTT	CASSLGTGDDQPQHF
NA	NA	13	TRBJ2-5	TRBV10-3	TGTGCCATGGGCTCGGGGACGCAAGAGACCCAGTACTTC	CAMGSGTQETQYF
NA	few	14	TRBJ1-2	TRBV6-5	TGTGCCAGCAGTTACACGGAAGGGGGGGATGGCTACACCTTC	CASSYTEGGDGYTF
NA	many	14	TRBJ1-2	TRBV6-5	TGTGCCAGCAGAAGACAGGATTCGGGCTATGGCTACACCTTC	CASRRQDSGYGYTF
TRBD1	NA	13	TRBJ1-1	TRBV3-1	TGTGCCAGCAGCCCACGGACAGGGGAGGGAGCTTTCTTT	CASSPRTGEGAFF
TRBD1	NA	13	TRBJ2-7	TRBV29-1	TGCAGCGTTGGGCACAGGGGGATATACGAGCAGTACTTC	CSVGHRGIYEQYF
TRBD2	once	16	TRBJ2-2	TRBV20-1	TGCAGTGCTAGAGTCCGACTAGCGGCGAACACCGGGGAGCTGTTTTTT	CSARVRLAANTGELFF
NA	few	13	TRBJ1-1	TRBV29-1	TGCAGCGTTGACGCTGAATGGAACACTGAAGCTTTCTTT	CSVDAEWNTEAFF
TRBD1	NA	15	TRBJ1-1	TRBV7-3	TGTGCCAGCAGCTTGGTAGGACAGGGGGCCTCTGAAGCTTTCTTT	CASSLVGQGASEAFF
TRBD1	few	16	TRBJ1-5	TRBV12-3/TRBV12-4	TGTGCCAGCAGTTTTGGACAGGGTGGTAGCAATCAGCCCCAGCATTTT	CASSFGQGGSNQPQHF
NA	few	10	TRBJ1-1	TRBV29-1	TGCAGCGTTGTACATCCTGAAGCTTTCTTT	CSVVHPEAFF
TRBD1	few	14	TRBJ1-1	TRBV4-1	TGCGCCAGCACTCCAACAGGGGCCAACACTGAAGCTTTCTTT	CASTPTGANTEAFF
NA	NA	14	TRBJ1-1	TRBV4-3	TGCGCCAGCAGCCAAGCGGGGGCGAACACTGAAGCTTTCTTT	CASSQAGANTEAFF
NA	NA	15	TRBJ1-1	TRBV12-3/TRBV12-4	TGTGCCAGCAGTGATCGGGGGCTCATGAACACTGAAGCTTTCTTT	CASSDRGLMNTEAFF
NA	NA	13	TRBJ1-5	TRBV29-1	TGCAGCGTTGAAACCGATAGCAATCAGCCCCAGCATTTT	CSVETDSNQPQHF
NA	NA	15	TRBJ1-1	TRBV6-5	TGTGCCAGCAGTTTCAGAAACAGGGAGGGGACTGAAGCTTTCTTT	CASSFRNREGTEAFF
TRBD2	NA	14	TRBJ2-7	TRBV5-1	TGCGCCAGCAGCGTGGCTAGCGGATACTACGAGCAGTACTTC	CASSVASGYYEQYF
TRBD2	NA	16	TRBJ2-5	TRBV9	TGTGCCAGCAGCGTAGCCGCTAGCGGTAGACAAGAGACCCAGTACTTC	CASSVAASGRQETQYF
TRBD1	few	16	TRBJ1-2	TRBV7-9	TGTGCCAGCAGCGACACAGACCGGGACAGGGGCTATGGCTACACCTTC	CASSDTDRDRGYGYTF
NA	NA	14	TRBJ2-7	TRBV3-1	TGTGCCAGCAGCCAAGGAGGCTACTCCTACGAGCAGTACTTC	CASSQGGYSYEQYF
TRBD1	NA	15	TRBJ1-2	TRBV19	TGTGCCAGTAGTGCCGACAGGGACGAGTCGGGAGGCTACACCTTC	CASSADRDESGGYTF
TRBD2	NA	15	TRBJ2-5	TRBV20-1	TGCAGTGCTAAAAGACTAGCGGGGCGCCAAGAGACCCAGTACTTC	CSAKRLAGRQETQYF
NA	many	17	TRBJ2-3	TRBV24-1	TGTGCCACCAGTGATACCAGGGGGGGAGGGCCCACAGATACGCAGTATTTT	CATSDTRGGGPTDTQYF
NA	many	11	TRBJ2-5	TRBV12-3/TRBV12-4	TGTGCCAGCAGTTTTCAAGAGACCCAGTACTTC	CASSFQETQYF
NA	NA	16	TRBJ1-2	TRBV28	TGTGCCAGCAGCCCGTACGTGGGACGGAAGAACTATGGCTACACCTTC	CASSPYVGRKNYGYTF
NA	NA	13	TRBJ1-2	TRBV5-1	TGCGCCAGCAGGGGATGGACAGTCGATGCCTACACCTTC	CASRGWTVDAYTF
TRBD1	NA	16	TRBJ2-5	TRBV6-6	TGTGCCAGCAGGGACTCGGGACAGGGGTCTGTGGAGACCCAGTACTTC	CASRDSGQGSVETQYF
NA	NA	12	TRBJ2-7	TRBV11-1	TGTGCCAGCAGCGCAGACAGCTACGAGCAGTACTTC	CASSADSYEQYF
NA	few	13	TRBJ1-1	TRBV12-3/TRBV12-4	TGTGCCAGCAGCACGACAGAGAACACTGAAGCTTTCTTT	CASSTTENTEAFF
NA	few	15	TRBJ2-1	TRBV7-3	TGTGCCAGCAGCCTCACCGTCGGGCCGTACAATGAGCAGTTCTTC	CASSLTVGPYNEQFF
TRBD1	NA	15	TRBJ1-5	TRBV7-9	TGTGCCAGCGGGGCGACAGGGCCAACCTACCAGCCCCAGCATTTT	CASGATGPTYQPQHF
TRBD1	NA	13	TRBJ1-6	TRBV25-1	TGTGCCAGCAGTCCTCGACAGGGTTCACCCCTCCACTTT	CASSPRQGSPLHF
TRBD2	few	14	TRBJ2-1	TRBV20-1	TGCAGTGCAGGGACTAGCGTAGGGGACAATGAGCAGTTCTTC	CSAGTSVGDNEQFF
NA	few	12	TRBJ1-5	TRBV12-3/TRBV12-4	TGTGCCAGCGCCAATAGCAATCAGCCCCAGCATTTT	CASANSNQPQHF
NA	NA	12	TRBJ1-5	TRBV7-2	TGTGCCAGCAGCTCGGACTATCAGCCCCAGCATTTT	CASSSDYQPQHF
NA	NA	13	TRBJ2-5	TRBV5-1	TGCACCAGCAGCTTGGAATTGCGAGAGACCCAGTACTTC	CTSSLELRETQYF